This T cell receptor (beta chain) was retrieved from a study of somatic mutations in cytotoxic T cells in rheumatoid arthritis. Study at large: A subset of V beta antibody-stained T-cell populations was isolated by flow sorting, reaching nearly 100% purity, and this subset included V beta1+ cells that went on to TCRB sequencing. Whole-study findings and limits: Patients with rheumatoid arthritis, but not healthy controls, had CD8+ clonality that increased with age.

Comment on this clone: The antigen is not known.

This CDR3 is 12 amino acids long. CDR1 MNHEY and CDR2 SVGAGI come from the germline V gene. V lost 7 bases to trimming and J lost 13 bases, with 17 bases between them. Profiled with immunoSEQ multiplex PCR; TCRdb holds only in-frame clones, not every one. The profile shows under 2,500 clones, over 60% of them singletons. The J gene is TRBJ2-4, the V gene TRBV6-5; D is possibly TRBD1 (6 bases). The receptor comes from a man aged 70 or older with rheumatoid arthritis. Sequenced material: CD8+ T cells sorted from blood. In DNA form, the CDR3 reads TGTGCCAGCATAACCGGCTCAGGGGAACAGTACTTC. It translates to CASITGSGEQYF.